This T cell receptor beta chain came from a study of blood T cell repertoires in COVID-19. In Seattle, patients joined the study during active infection and were tracked longitudinally. Original methodology: Cell counts per sample came from amplifying reference gene primers. The protocol was immunoSEQ multiplex PCR, while the TCRdb copy is restricted to in-frame clones and leaves out a portion. D and trimming come from the DNA, and the V and J calls and clone size come from that table. Among 200,000 to 250,000 clones, 86% were seen once, and the ten largest hold about a tenth. This CDR3 has 16 amino acids. The V gene lost 1 base and the J gene lost 2 bases, with 11 bases spanning the gap. From germline, CDR1 is LGHDT and CDR2 YNNKEL (reference sequence). In this sample, this clone turned up once.

Sequenced input: peripheral blood. This sequence joins TRBV3-1 (or the pseudogene TRBV3-2) and TRBJ2-2; D is uncertain. The clonotype comes from a woman in her fifties or sixties with COVID-19, enrolled during active disease. The CDR3 spells CASSQVSLSNTGELFF. As DNA, the CDR3 is TGTGCCAGCAGCCAAGTATCTCTCTCTAACACCGGGGAGCTGTTTTTT.